This record looks at one T cell receptor beta chain sequence and its context. The sample belongs to a study of blood T cell repertoires in COVID-19. Study summary: Sites in the United States, Italy and Spain provided acute and convalescent COVID-19 samples.

Original methodology: The authors estimated nucleated cell counts from reference gene primer amplification. The table came from immunoSEQ multiplex PCR; TCRdb's copy has only in-frame clones and leaves some out. D and trimming come from the DNA, and the V and J calls and clone size come from that table. Here the sample spans about 200,000 clones, about 88% being singletons. The length of the CDR3 is 14 residues. The germline V gene has CDR1 KGHSH and CDR2 LQKENI. V dropped 4 bases and J dropped 8 bases, with 17 bases sitting between them. One Seattle source followed patients from active infection through their disease course.

This chain links TRBV18 with TRBJ1-2, with D possibly TRBD1 on 6 matching bases. The sample consisted of peripheral blood. This sequence originates from a woman between 45 and 60 years old with COVID-19, enrolled during active disease. CDR3 region: CASSQSQGGGGYTF. CDR3 bases: TGTGCCAGCTCACAAAGTCAAGGGGGTGGCGGCTACACCTTC. The whole variable domain, filled in from reference TRBV18 and TRBJ1-2, reads NAGVMQNPRHLVRRRGQEARLRCSPMKGHSHVYWYRQLPEEGLKFMVYLQKENIIDESGMPKERFSAEFPKEGPSILRIQQVVRGDSAAYFCASSQSQGGGGYTFGSGTRLTVV.